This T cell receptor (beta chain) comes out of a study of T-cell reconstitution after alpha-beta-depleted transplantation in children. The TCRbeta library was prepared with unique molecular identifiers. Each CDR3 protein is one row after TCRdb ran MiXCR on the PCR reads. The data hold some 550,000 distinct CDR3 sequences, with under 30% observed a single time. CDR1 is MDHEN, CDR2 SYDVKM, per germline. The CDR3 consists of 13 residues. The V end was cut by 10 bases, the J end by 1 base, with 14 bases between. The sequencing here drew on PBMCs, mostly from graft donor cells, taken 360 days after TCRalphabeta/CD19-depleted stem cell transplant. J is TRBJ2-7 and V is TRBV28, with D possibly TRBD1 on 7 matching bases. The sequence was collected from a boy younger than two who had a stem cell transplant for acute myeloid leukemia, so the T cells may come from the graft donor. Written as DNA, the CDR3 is TGTGCCAACCTGACAGGGAGGTCCTACGAGCAGTACGTC. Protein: CANLTGRSYEQYV.